These 26 T cell receptor beta chains were all obtained from the same sample, sequenced in a study of somatic mutations in cytotoxic T cells in rheumatoid arthritis. Measured with immunoSEQ multiplex PCR; TCRdb has only the in-frame clones, and not every one. The table has more than 25,000 clones, 82% seen once. The sequenced material came from CD8+ T cells sorted from blood. These receptors all come from a man in his forties or fifties in good health.

Written as DNA, the CDR3 is TGTGCCAGTAGTATAAGTGGAGGCAACCCCTACGAGCAGTACTTC. This sequence encodes CASSISGGNPYEQYF. V and J are TRBV19 and TRBJ2-7; possible D gene TRBD2, 5 bases. The germline V gene encodes CDR1 LNHDA and CDR2 SQIVND (reference sequence). The length of the CDR3 is 15 residues. Deletions cut 2 bases from V and 2 bases from J, with 13 bases between.

With regard to this clone: A junction end diverges from the germline sequence, so it may reflect a read error. The chain joins TRBV5-1 to TRBJ2-7; 7 bases are shared with TRBD1. Germline assignment: CDR1 SGHRS and CDR2 YFSETQ. This CDR3 is 15 amino acids long. The CDR3 sequence is CASSSRQGFSSEQYF. The CDR3 nucleotides read TGCGCCAGCAGCTCACGACAGGGATTCTCCTCCGAGCAGTACTTC.

This chain uses TRBV2 with TRBJ1-5; tentative D call: TRBD1 (6 bases). Trimming removed 10 bases from V and 5 bases from J, with 15 bases in between. Germline CDR1 and CDR2: SNHLY and FYNNEI. This CDR3 is built from 13 residues. CDR3 region: CAISTGTYQPQHF. The CDR3 DNA reads as TGTGCCATCAGCACCGGGACATATCAGCCCCAGCATTTT.

The chain is built from TRBV7-9 and TRBJ1-1, with D unresolved. CDR1 is SEHNR, CDR2 FQNEAQ, per germline (reference sequence). V dropped 1 base and J dropped 7 bases, with 10 bases sitting between them. The CDR3 loop spans 13 amino acids. The CDR3 reads CASSLGVTGEAFF. The CDR3 DNA sequence: TGTGCCAGCAGCTTAGGGGTAACGGGTGAAGCTTTCTTT.

The rearrangement links TRBV7-9 to TRBJ2-2; 7 nucleotides agree with TRBD1. Trimming removed 5 bases from V and 6 bases from J; junction bases left unmatched: 3. The CDR3 covers 13 residues. CDR1 and CDR2 from the germline V gene are SEHNR and FQNEAQ (reference sequence). As DNA, the CDR3 is TGTGCCAGCAGCCGACAGGGTTCCGGGGAGCTGTTTTTT. It codes for CASSRQGSGELFF.

This chain uses TRBV7-2 with TRBJ1-3; D ambiguous. Germline lookup yields CDR1 SGHTA and CDR2 FQGNSA. V lost 5 bases and J 0 bases, leaving 11 bases between the germline ends. The CDR3 is made up of 15 amino acids. CDR3 in DNA: TGTGCCAGCAGCACCGGACGGTACTCTGGAAACACCATATATTTT. This gives the protein CASSTGRYSGNTIYF.

The V gene is TRBV9, the J gene TRBJ1-1; 8 bases fit TRBD1. After removal of 2 bases from V and 5 bases from J, the junction contained 8 bases not matched to a gene. This CDR3 has 15 residues. Germline V gene lookup returns CDR1 SGDLS and CDR2 YYNGEE. As DNA, the CDR3 is TGTGCCAGCAGCGTTCACACAGGGGGGGTTACTGAAGCTTTCTTT. Translated, it gives CASSVHTGGVTEAFF.

There are a few counts of this clone. This chain uses TRBV6-1 with TRBJ2-2; TRBD1 aligns across 9 bases. V shed 2 bases and J 7 bases; nucleotides not matched to a gene: 5. From germline, CDR1 is MNHNS and CDR2 SASEGT. The CDR3 loop spans 15 amino acids. The CDR3 DNA reads as TGTGCCAGCAGTGAAAATACAGGGGGCTACGGGGAGCTGTTTTTT. Encoded protein: CASSENTGGYGELFF.

This clone appeared once. CDR3 residues: CASGSSGYLDNEQFF. CDR3 sequence (DNA): TGTGCTAGTGGTTCTAGCGGGTACCTTGACAATGAGCAGTTCTTC. The chain links TRBV12-5 to TRBJ2-1; 8 nucleotides agree with TRBD2. J was trimmed by 5 bases and V by 4 bases; bases with no gene match: 7. The CDR3 has 15 residues. The germline V gene has CDR1 LGHNT and CDR2 FRNRAP.

V usage is TRBV4-2 and J usage is TRBJ1-2, with 9 bases fitting TRBD1. The CDR3 length is 17 residues. The germline V gene encodes CDR1 LGHNA and CDR2 YNFKEQ. The ends lost 4 bases at V and 5 bases at J; junction bases unmatched: 14. DNA of the CDR3: TGTGCCAGCAGCCCCCACCTTTCGGGACAGGGAGATTATGGCTACACCTTC. This encodes CASSPHLSGQGDYGYTF.

J is TRBJ1-1 and V is TRBV27; no definite D call. The CDR3 length is 15 residues. With 5 bases removed from V and 0 bases from J, the gap between germline ends came to 13 bases. Germline assignment: CDR1 MNHEY and CDR2 SMNVEV (reference sequence). Written as DNA, the CDR3 is TGTGCCAGCAGTCCCCCCGGACCGTTGAACACTGAAGCTTTCTTT. Amino acids: CASSPPGPLNTEAFF.

The gene calls are TRBV27 and TRBJ2-1, with D uncertain. Trimming took off 5 bases at V and 1 base at J, with 15 bases between the two ends. This CDR3 contains 16 residues. Germline CDR1 is MNHEY and CDR2 is SMNVEV (reference sequence). This chain's CDR3 is CASSRGWLQSYNEQFF. The CDR3 DNA reads as TGTGCCAGCAGTCGCGGTTGGTTGCAGTCCTACAATGAGCAGTTCTTC.

The V gene is TRBV7-2, the J gene TRBJ2-1, with D hard to call. Germline V gene sequence: CDR1 SGHTA, CDR2 FQGNSA. Trimming took off 1 base at V and 8 bases at J, with 9 bases between the two ends. This CDR3 spans 13 amino acids. The CDR3 region is CASSLGVGDEQFF. CDR3 nucleotides: TGTGCCAGCAGCTTAGGGGTGGGCGATGAGCAGTTCTTC.

The chain employs TRBV12-5 and TRBJ2-6; 9 bases fit TRBD1. The junction had 6 bases not matched to a gene; V was cut back by 6 bases and J by 0 bases. Germline CDR1 reads LGHNT; CDR2 reads FRNRAP. The CDR3 contains 17 residues. CDR3 in amino acids: CASGRDREYSGANVLTF. CDR3 DNA sequence: TGTGCTAGTGGGCGGGACAGGGAATACTCTGGGGCCAACGTCCTGACTTTC.

This clone was counted once. The chain uses TRBV27 and TRBJ1-1; unclear D gene. The CDR3 is 14 amino acids. The germline V gene encodes CDR1 MNHEY and CDR2 SMNVEV (reference sequence). Trimming took 0 bases from V and 6 from J, leaving 11 bases between them. CDR3 sequence (DNA): TGTGCCAGCAGTTTATCGGGCAGGACGGCTGAAGCTTTCTTT. Translation: CASSLSGRTAEAFF.

The chain couples TRBV5-6 to TRBJ2-7, with D uncertain. Germline V CDR1 and CDR2: SGHDT, YYEEEE. V gave up 3 bases and J gave up 4 bases, with 8 bases separating them. This CDR3 is built from 12 residues. CDR3 in DNA: TGTGCCAGCAGCTCCAACGGGTACGAGCAGTACGTC. This translates into CASSSNGYEQYV.

The chain links TRBV13 to TRBJ2-7; 7 bases map to TRBD1. The CDR3 totals 14 residues. Trimming removed 5 bases from V and 0 bases from J; junction bases left unmatched: 4. Germline assignment: CDR1 PRHDT and CDR2 FYEKMQ (reference sequence). CDR3 DNA sequence: TGTGCCAGCAGCGGACAGGACAGCTCCTACGAGCAGTACTTC. This gives the protein CASSGQDSSYEQYF.

A single count supports this clone. The chain links TRBV12-5 to TRBJ2-7, with no clear D. Germline lookup yields CDR1 LGHNT and CDR2 FRNRAP. Trimming removed 2 bases at V and 0 bases at J, with 8 bases between. CDR3 length: 14 residues. CDR3 coding DNA: TGTGCTAGTGGTTTGACTGCCAGCTCCTACGAGCAGTACTTC. Translated, it gives CASGLTASSYEQYF.

The chain has TRBV6-4 and TRBJ2-3, with 9 bases that match TRBD2. The trim removed 4 bases at V and 3 bases at J, leaving 5 bases unmatched. Germline V lookup: CDR1 MRHNA, CDR2 SNTAGT. The CDR3 length is 15 residues. This chain's CDR3 is CASSVSAGGTDTQYF. Written as DNA, the CDR3 is TGTGCCAGCAGTGTTAGTGCGGGAGGGACAGATACGCAGTATTTT.

Notes on this clone: A far larger clone lies a single base away; this is likely a read error. The V and J genes are TRBV4-2 and TRBJ2-7, with a possible D match to TRBD2 (6 bases). CDR1 is LGHNA, CDR2 YNFKEQ, per germline. The V end lost 4 bases, the J end lost 1 base, and 14 bases lay between the germline ends. The CDR3 contains 15 residues. The CDR3 bases are TGTGCCAGCAGCCCCGGGGGTGGGAGTTCCTACGAGCAGTACTTC. Translation: CASSPGGGSSYEQYF.

This sequence joins TRBV4-1 and TRBJ2-1, with 8 positions matching TRBD2. In germline, CDR1 is MGHRA, CDR2 YSYEKL. The CDR3 loop spans 17 amino acids. J lost 6 bases, V lost 5 bases, and 15 bases had no gene match. This CDR3 reads CASSKALLAVPSNEQFF. The CDR3 DNA is TGCGCCAGCAGCAAAGCCCTACTAGCGGTTCCCTCCAATGAGCAGTTCTTC.

This clone was seen a few times. This chain connects TRBV14 to TRBJ1-1; D is uncertain. V shed 0 bases and J shed 4 bases, with 15 bases lying between them. The CDR3 spans 16 residues. From germline, CDR1 is SGHDN and CDR2 FVKESK. CDR3 region: CASSQDTMMSGTEAFF. DNA of the CDR3: TGTGCCAGCAGCCAAGATACGATGATGAGCGGCACTGAAGCTTTCTTT.

This clone was picked up a small number of times. This chain connects TRBV4-1 to TRBJ2-2; the match to TRBD2 covers 11 bases. Germline loops: CDR1 MGHRA, CDR2 YSYEKL. Germline trimming cut 1 base from V and 4 bases from J; bases unmatched to any gene: 11. The CDR3 totals 19 residues. The CDR3, as DNA: TGCGCCAGCAGCCAAGGGCTAGCGGGAGGCCCAAGGCGCACCGGGGAGCTGTTTTTT. It specifies CASSQGLAGGPRRTGELFF.

The chain recombines TRBV11-2 with TRBJ1-2; D gene unclear. Germline V gene sequence: CDR1 SGHAT, CDR2 FQNNGV. This CDR3 is 12 amino acids long. The ends were cut back, 1 base at V and 6 bases at J, with 6 bases in the middle. The CDR3 DNA sequence: TGTGCCAGCAGCTTAGGTGGGGATGGCTACACCTTC. This encodes CASSLGGDGYTF. The whole variable domain, remainder taken from reference TRBV11-2 and TRBJ1-2, is EAGVAQSPRYKIIEKRQSVAFWCNPISGHATLYWYQQILGQGPKLLIQFQNNGVVDDSQLPKDRFSAERLKGVDSTLKIQPAKLEDSAVYLCASSLGGDGYTFGSGTRLTVV.

The rearrangement links TRBV5-1 to TRBJ1-1; no definite D call. The CDR3 is 10 residues long. Germline values: CDR1 SGHRS, CDR2 YFSETQ. V lost 6 bases to trimming and J lost 8 bases, with 8 bases between them. The CDR3 sequence is CASTFGEAFF. The CDR3 bases are TGCGCCAGCACTTTCGGAGAAGCTTTCTTT.

This chain uses TRBV5-1 with TRBJ2-7; tentatively, D is TRBD1 (6 bases). CDR3 length: 14 amino acids. Trimming pared 0 bases from V and 0 bases from J, leaving 7 bases between. The germline CDR1 and CDR2 sequences are SGHRS and YFSETQ. CDR3 nucleotides: TGCGCCAGCAGCTTGGGGGACATCTCCTACGAGCAGTACTTC. It is translated as CASSLGDISYEQYF.